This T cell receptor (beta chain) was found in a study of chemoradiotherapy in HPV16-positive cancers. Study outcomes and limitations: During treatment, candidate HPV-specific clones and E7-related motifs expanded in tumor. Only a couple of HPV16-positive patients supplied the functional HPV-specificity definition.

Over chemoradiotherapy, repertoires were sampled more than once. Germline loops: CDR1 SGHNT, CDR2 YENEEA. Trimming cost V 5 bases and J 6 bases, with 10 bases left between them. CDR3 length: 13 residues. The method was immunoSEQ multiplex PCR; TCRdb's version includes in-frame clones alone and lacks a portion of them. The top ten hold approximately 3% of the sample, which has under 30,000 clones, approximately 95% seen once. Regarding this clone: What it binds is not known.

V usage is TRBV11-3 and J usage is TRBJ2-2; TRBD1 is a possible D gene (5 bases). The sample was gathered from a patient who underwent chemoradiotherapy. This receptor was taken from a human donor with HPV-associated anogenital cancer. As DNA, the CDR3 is TGTGCCAGCAGCCGCGACAGCCCCGGGGAGCTGTTTTTT. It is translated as CASSRDSPGELFF.